The 32 T cell receptor beta chains listed next were all sequenced from one sample in a study of blood T cell repertoires in COVID-19. Generated by immunoSEQ multiplex PCR, the TCRdb table keeps only in-frame clones and is missing some. This sample has 350,000 to 400,000 clones, with 88% found just once. Sequenced input: PBMCs or T cells enriched from blood (not recorded which). These receptor sequences come from a woman in her 30s with acute COVID-19.

This clone was recorded a few times. The chain links TRBV7-2 to TRBJ1-1; D is possibly TRBD1 (6 bases). The V end was cut by 1 base, the J end by 7 bases, with 22 bases between. The CDR3 covers 17 residues. Germline CDR1 is SGHTA and CDR2 is FQGNSA. In nucleotides, the CDR3 is TGTGCCAGCAGCTTAGGGCTGACCGGGACACAGCGAAATGAAGCTTTCTTT. This translates into CASSLGLTGTQRNEAFF.

This clone was seen a few times. The chain carries TRBV5-1 and TRBJ2-7, with 7 bases aligning to TRBD1. CDR1 and CDR2 from the germline V gene are SGHRS and YFSETQ. The CDR3 loop spans 14 amino acids. J lost 2 bases, V lost 4 bases, and 6 bases had no gene match. CDR3 loop: CASSPGQPAYEQYF. In DNA form, the CDR3 reads TGCGCCAGCAGCCCGGGACAGCCTGCCTACGAGCAGTACTTC.

The V and J genes are TRBV4-2 and TRBJ1-2; TRBD1 matches 8 bases. Germline CDR1 is LGHNA and CDR2 is YNFKEQ. V trimming: 2 bases; J trimming: 4 bases; junction bases outside the gene matches: 9. The CDR3 loop spans 16 amino acids. DNA for the CDR3: TGTGCCAGCAGCCAACCAGGGGGCGTAGGGTCCTATGGCTACACCTTC. This codes for CASSQPGGVGSYGYTF.

This rearrangement joins TRBV18 to TRBJ1-3; D might be TRBD1 (6 bases). V was trimmed by 6 bases and J by 0 bases, leaving 15 bases between them. The germline V gene encodes CDR1 KGHSH and CDR2 LQKENI. The CDR3 has 16 residues. The CDR3 sequence is CASSRGQSSSGNTIYF. DNA for the CDR3: TGTGCCAGCTCCCGCGGACAGTCGAGCTCTGGAAACACCATATATTTT.

This clone was detected only once. The chain recombines TRBV27 with TRBJ1-2; 10 bases fit TRBD1. CDR1 and CDR2 (germline): MNHEY, SMNVEV (reference sequence). The V segment lost 5 bases and the J segment 5 bases; nucleotides outside the gene matches: 8. The CDR3 loop spans 15 amino acids. The CDR3 here is CASSVRTGGKYGYTF. For the CDR3, the DNA is TGTGCCAGCAGTGTCCGGACAGGGGGAAAGTATGGCTACACCTTC.

The chain links TRBV19 to TRBJ1-2; TRBD1 agrees at 7 bases. V lost 3 bases, J lost 8 bases, and 9 bases stayed unmatched. CDR1 and CDR2 (germline): LNHDA, SQIVND (reference sequence). This CDR3 spans 14 amino acids. The CDR3 DNA follows: TGTGCCAGTAGTATCAGGGGGGTCCCGACCGGCTACACCTTC. Translation: CASSIRGVPTGYTF.

This clone showed up just once. The chain recombines TRBV18 with TRBJ1-1; 7 nucleotides align to TRBD1. CDR1 and CDR2 (germline): KGHSH, LQKENI. The CDR3 extends over 15 amino acids. V gave up 4 bases and J gave up 0 bases; unmatched junction bases: 5. In DNA, the CDR3 is TGTGCCAGCTCACTTACAGGGGACATGAACACTGAAGCTTTCTTT. Translated, it gives CASSLTGDMNTEAFF.

V gene TRBV27 combines with J gene TRBJ2-1; D gene uncertain. Trimming took off 2 bases at V and 6 bases at J, with 20 bases between the two ends. The CDR3 contains 17 residues. Per the germline V gene, CDR1 is MNHEY and CDR2 is SMNVEV (reference sequence). This CDR3 reads CASSLTTLGPPANEQFF. CDR3 nucleotide sequence: TGTGCCAGCAGTTTAACAACCTTGGGCCCTCCTGCCAATGAGCAGTTCTTC.

The chain joins TRBV6-5 to TRBJ1-1; D may be TRBD1 (6 bases). CDR1 is MNHEY and CDR2 is SVGAGI in the germline V gene. Trimming took off 5 bases at V and 7 bases at J, with 11 bases between the two ends. The CDR3 loop spans 12 amino acids. The CDR3 nucleotides read TGTGCCAGCAGTCCACCGGGACATGAAGCTTTCTTT. Residues: CASSPPGHEAFF.

In this sample, this clone turned up once. This chain links TRBV9 with TRBJ1-3, with D maybe TRBD1 (5 bases). Germline assignment: CDR1 SGDLS and CDR2 YYNGEE. The CDR3 length is 15 residues. Between the trimmed V and J ends, which lost 3 bases and 1 base, there was a span of 11 bases. The CDR3 loop is CASSEQGNSGNTIYF. CDR3 nucleotide sequence: TGTGCCAGCAGCGAGCAGGGTAATTCTGGAAACACCATATATTTT.

The chain combines TRBV6-5 with TRBJ2-1, with 12 bases aligning to TRBD2. The CDR3 covers 15 residues. Per the germline V gene, CDR1 is MNHEY and CDR2 is SVGAGI. Trimming at V came to 4 bases and at J to 8 bases, leaving 6 bases not matched to a gene. The CDR3 region is CASSLTSGGYHEQFF. The CDR3, as DNA: TGTGCCAGCAGTTTAACTAGCGGGGGGTATCATGAGCAGTTCTTC.

The chain recombines TRBV7-2 with TRBJ2-1; D may be TRBD2 (6 bases). The CDR3 is 16 residues long. Germline V gives CDR1 SGHTA, CDR2 FQGNSA. V was trimmed by 0 bases and J by 6 bases, leaving 15 bases between them. The CDR3 DNA is TGTGCCAGCAGCTTAGCCCCCGTCGGGGGTTCCAATGAGCAGTTCTTC. As protein: CASSLAPVGGSNEQFF. Together with reference TRBV7-2 and TRBJ2-1, the CDR3 gives the full variable domain: GAGVSQSPSNKVTEKGKDVELRCDPISGHTALYWYRQSLGQGLEFLIYFQGNSAPDKSGLPSDRFSAERTGGSVSTLTIQRTQQEDSAVYLCASSLAPVGGSNEQFFGPGTRLTVL.

The chain carries TRBV7-9 and TRBJ2-2; 15 bases are shared with TRBD2. Germline-derived CDR1 and CDR2 are SEHNR and FQNEAQ (reference sequence). There are 18 residues in the CDR3. Trimming cost V 5 bases and J 7 bases; bases outside gene matches: 11. CDR3 loop: CASSPAGLAGGPDGELFF. For the CDR3, the DNA is TGTGCCAGCAGCCCGGCTGGACTAGCGGGGGGGCCCGACGGGGAGCTGTTTTTT.

This chain uses TRBV7-2 with TRBJ1-4, with D uncertain. Trimming shortened V by 1 base and J by 3 bases, and 9 bases separated the two germline ends. Germline CDR1 reads SGHTA; CDR2 reads FQGNSA. The CDR3 has 15 residues. The CDR3 bases are TGTGCCAGCAGCTTAGAGGACTCTCCTAATGAAAAACTGTTTTTT. Translated: CASSLEDSPNEKLFF.

This rearrangement joins TRBV6-5 to TRBJ2-3; 8 nucleotides align to TRBD1. Trimming took 2 bases from V and 1 from J; bases not matched to a gene: 5. The CDR3 length is 16 residues. The germline gives CDR1 MNHEY, CDR2 SVGAGI. CDR3 residues: CASSYGGQVGTDTQYF. The DNA of the CDR3 is TGTGCCAGCAGTTACGGGGGACAGGTCGGCACAGATACGCAGTATTTT.

The chain has TRBV6-2 or TRBV6-3 and TRBJ2-2; D is perhaps TRBD2 (5 bases). Germline CDR1 and CDR2: MNHEY and SVGEGT. The CDR3 covers 14 residues. V lost 5 bases, J lost 3 bases, and 10 bases lay in between. The CDR3 sequence is CASSRGSHTGELFF. DNA for the CDR3: TGTGCCAGCAGTCGAGGGTCACACACCGGGGAGCTGTTTTTT.

This clone has only one observation. The V gene is TRBV21-1, the J gene TRBJ2-1; TRBD1 is the table's D call, not checked against the DNA. TRBV21-1 counts as a pseudogene. This CDR3 region has 13 residues. This chain's CDR3 is CASSGTTRDRAFF. CDR3 DNA: TGTGCCAGCAGCGGAACGACTCGGGACAGAGCGTTCTTC.

This clone has just one count. The chain carries TRBV14 and TRBJ1-6; the D gene is possibly TRBD1 (5 bases). The V end lost 3 bases, the J end lost 0 bases, and 18 bases lay between the germline ends. Germline V lookup: CDR1 SGHDN, CDR2 FVKESK. The CDR3 has 19 residues. CDR3 in amino acids: CASSHRAQTSPSYNSPLHF. The CDR3 DNA reads TGTGCCAGCAGCCACAGGGCTCAGACTTCCCCCTCCTATAATTCACCCCTCCACTTT.

CDR3 DNA: TGTGCCAGCAGCTTGGCAGGGTCCACAAAGAACACTGAAGCTTTCTTT. This encodes CASSLAGSTKNTEAFF. This chain uses TRBV7-8 with TRBJ1-1; TRBD1 is a possible D gene (5 bases). Between the trimmed V and J ends, which lost 3 bases and 1 base, there was a span of 15 bases. The CDR3 loop spans 16 amino acids. Germline CDR1 and CDR2: SGHVS and FQNEAQ.

The chain links TRBV25-1 to TRBJ2-1, with 9 positions matching TRBD2. The CDR3 consists of 15 residues. The trim removed 6 bases at V and 4 bases at J, leaving 7 bases unmatched. Germline CDR1 is MGHDK and CDR2 is SYGVNS. The CDR3 DNA reads as TGTGCCAGCAGGCGTAGCGGGGGAGGATACAATGAGCAGTTCTTC. Protein: CASRRSGGGYNEQFF. Full variable domain (rest looked up from reference TRBV25-1 and TRBJ2-1): EADIYQTPRYLVIGTGKKITLECSQTMGHDKMYWYQQDPGMELHLIHYSYGVNSTEKGDLSSESTVSRIRTEHFPLTLESARPSHTSQYLCASRRSGGGYNEQFFGPGTRLTVL.

The chain links TRBV29-1 to TRBJ1-2; a weak D match, TRBD1 (6 bases). Trimming cost V 2 bases and J 13 bases, with 8 bases left between them. The CDR3 runs to 9 residues. CDR1 is SQVTM and CDR2 is ANQGSEA in the germline V gene. As DNA, the CDR3 is TGCAGCGTTGAACAGGGGCCCACCTTC. It is translated as CSVEQGPTF. The variable domain in full, completed from reference TRBV29-1 and TRBJ1-2, reads SAVISQKPSRDICQRGTSLTIQCQVDSQVTMMFWYRQQPGQSLTLIATANQGSEATYESGFVIDKFPISRPNLTFSTLTVSNMSPEDSSIYLCSVEQGPTFGSGTRLTVV.

This clone was observed a handful of times. V usage is TRBV11-2 and J usage is TRBJ1-2; no reliable D call. The CDR3 runs to 14 residues. CDR1 and CDR2 (germline): SGHAT, FQNNGV. V was cut by 0 bases and J by 4 bases, with 9 bases left in between. The DNA for the CDR3 is TGTGCCAGCAGCTTAGATTTAATAGCCTATGGCTACACCTTC. Amino acids: CASSLDLIAYGYTF.

J is TRBJ2-1 and V is TRBV19; 8 bases are a match to TRBD1. In germline, CDR1 is LNHDA, CDR2 SQIVND (reference sequence). V lost 6 bases to trimming and J lost 0 bases; unmatched junction nucleotides: 7. CDR3 length equals 16 residues. The CDR3 loop is CASRMDRAASYNEQFF. In nucleotides, the CDR3 is TGTGCCAGTAGGATGGACAGGGCGGCCTCCTACAATGAGCAGTTCTTC.

The rearrangement joins TRBV2 to TRBJ2-1, with TRBD1 as a possible D gene (5 bases). The V end was cut by 5 bases, the J end by 9 bases, with 8 bases between. CDR3 length: 11 residues. The germline CDR1 and CDR2 sequences are SNHLY and FYNNEI. The CDR3 loop reads CASSSGFEQFF. CDR3 sequence (DNA): TGTGCCAGCAGTTCAGGGTTTGAGCAGTTCTTC.

This chain uses TRBV7-2 with TRBJ2-7; D gene unclear. Germline-derived CDR1 and CDR2 are SGHTA and FQGNSA. The V gene lost 1 base and the J gene lost 4 bases, with 11 bases spanning the gap. The CDR3 loop spans 14 amino acids. The CDR3 DNA reads TGTGCCAGCAGCTTAGGACTTCTAGAGTACGAGCAGTACTTC. Translation: CASSLGLLEYEQYF.

The chain couples TRBV15 to TRBJ1-1, with 10 bases that match TRBD1. There are 16 residues in the CDR3. CDR1 LNHNV and CDR2 YYDKDF come from the germline V gene (reference sequence). Trimming at V came to 1 base and at J to 1 base, leaving 3 bases not matched to a gene. The CDR3 sequence is CATSRGQGASNTEAFF. The DNA of the CDR3 is TGTGCCACCAGCAGAGGACAGGGGGCGTCGAACACTGAAGCTTTCTTT.

The rearrangement links TRBV5-6 to TRBJ1-2, with TRBD1 as a possible D gene (6 bases). Germline CDR1 SGHDT, CDR2 YYEEEE. V was trimmed by 6 bases and J by 4 bases, leaving 16 bases between them. CDR3 length: 14 amino acids. The CDR3: CASNRRGGLYGYTF. As DNA, the CDR3 is TGTGCCAGCAACCGCCGTGGGGGCCTCTATGGCTACACCTTC.

The rearrangement joins TRBV7-3 to TRBJ2-7, with a weak D call TRBD2 (5 bases). V was cut by 5 bases and J by 3 bases, with 11 bases left in between. This CDR3 spans 13 amino acids. Germline loops: CDR1 SGHTA, CDR2 FQGTGA. The CDR3 coding sequence is TGTGCCAGCAGCCCCGGGAACAGCTACGAGCAGTACTTC. Encoded protein: CASSPGNSYEQYF.

The chain carries TRBV7-9 and TRBJ1-1, with 7 bases identical to TRBD1. The CDR3 length is 14 residues. After removal of 5 bases from V and 2 bases from J, the junction contained 5 bases not matched to a gene. Germline V CDR1 and CDR2: SEHNR, FQNEAQ (reference sequence). Here the CDR3 reads CASSAGQHNTEAFF. CDR3 nucleotide sequence: TGTGCCAGCAGCGCGGGACAGCACAACACTGAAGCTTTCTTT. The whole variable domain, remainder taken from reference TRBV7-9 and TRBJ1-1, is DTGVSQNPRHKITKRGQNVTFRCDPISEHNRLYWYRQTLGQGPEFLTYFQNEAQLEKSRLLSDRFSAERPKGSFSTLEIQRTEQGDSAMYLCASSAGQHNTEAFFGQGTRLTVV.

This clone was recorded once. The chain joins TRBV19 to TRBJ1-5, with TRBD1 matching 9 bases. This CDR3 spans 14 amino acids. The germline V gene encodes CDR1 LNHDA and CDR2 SQIVND (reference sequence). The V and J ends lost 5 bases and 5 bases, in that order; junction bases with no gene match: 4. The DNA for the CDR3 is TGTGCCAGTAGTGGAACAGGGGGCGATCAGCCCCAGCATTTT. As protein: CASSGTGGDQPQHF.

The chain joins TRBV18 to TRBJ2-7; no firm D call. The CDR3 totals 12 residues. Germline assignment: CDR1 KGHSH and CDR2 LQKENI. Trimming left V 2 bases short and J 2 bases short, with 4 bases between. For the CDR3, the DNA is TGTGCCAGCTCACCATCAGCCTACGAGCAGTACTTC. It translates to CASSPSAYEQYF.

V is TRBV14 and J is TRBJ2-1; 10 bases are a match to TRBD2. V was pared by 3 bases and J by 3 bases, with 11 bases of the junction left unmatched. The CDR3 covers 18 residues. Germline V CDR1 and CDR2: SGHDN, FVKESK. Written as DNA, the CDR3 is TGTGCCAGCAGCCATAAGCGGGGGGGCCGGGAACTCTACAATGAGCAGTTCTTC. This translates into CASSHKRGGRELYNEQFF.